The sequence of this T cell receptor (beta chain) was determined in a study of Ad26.COV2.S vaccination and SARS-CoV-2 variants. Study details: The donor was enrolled in the Ad26.COV2.S arm of the COV1001 trial. Administration of Ad26.COV2.S was intramuscular, either once or twice 56 days apart. Regarding the study as a whole: Breadth measured for non-spike TCRs was similar across vaccine and placebo recipients.

Only in-frame clones appear in the TCRdb table, and some are missing; sequencing was by immunoSEQ multiplex PCR. The sample shows 440,000 or so clones, roughly 87% of them seen only once. The V and J ends lost 2 bases and 1 base respectively, with 13 bases between them. CDR3 length: 16 amino acids. The V gene's germline CDR1 is SGHAT and CDR2 FQNNGV. As for treatment: approximately 18 received Ad26.COV2.S at low or high dose, single or two shots; several received placebo; per-sample allocation not given. Day 63 after the first vaccine or placebo injection was the time point for sampling. An Ad26 vector expressing Wuhan-strain SARS-CoV-2 spike constituted the vaccine. About this clone: What it recognizes is unknown.

The sequencing here drew on peripheral blood, taken in a trial of Ad26.COV2.S vaccine versus placebo. The TCR originated in a person between 18 and 65 years old who received the Ad26.COV2.S COVID-19 vaccine or a placebo. The rearrangement uses TRBV11-2 and TRBJ2-3; the D gene could be TRBD1 or TRBD2 (6 bases each). The CDR3, as DNA: TGTGCCAGCAGCTTATTAGGGGGGCAGGGCACAGATACGCAGTATTTT. Translation: CASSLLGGQGTDTQYF.